This T cell receptor beta chain was identified during a study of T-cell reconstitution after alpha-beta-depleted transplantation in children listed by TCRdb under 2016. Regarding the research as a whole: T-cell immune reconstitution after TCRalphabeta/CD19-depleted allogeneic hematopoietic cell transplantation in children was quantitatively tracked in the study by means of TCR repertoire profiling. The investigation overall reported the following: The apparently early recovery of alphabetaT-cell counts about two months after transplant reportedly depended on only several hundred rapidly expanded clones that came from non-depleted graft cells. In some patients, the high TCRbeta diversity seen at day 60 was put down to recipient T cells and intrathymic progenitors that had survived conditioning. Over subsequent months, a decline in hyperexpanded clone frequencies was noted, and after one year, T-cell counts and TCRbeta diversity were mostly ascribed to newly produced T cells.

Preparation of the library involved PCR. These reads were obtained on an Illumina HiSeq 2500. Molecular barcoding was employed in the preparation of TCR libraries, with unique molecular identifiers being used to normalize TCRbeta repertoire quantification. TCRdb ran its own pipeline on the public reads, namely fastp trimming at Q25 and MiXCR clone calling, and kept in-frame beta chains. Every CDR3 protein is listed once, alongside the most common genes and DNA of its rows. The sample profile shows some 290,000 distinct CDR3 sequences; over 20% of them were found once. Of the sample, about a tenth is held by the ten largest clones. A word on this clonotype: The specificity of this receptor is unknown. No clone much larger than this one lies a single base away; base qualities are absent.

Reading the label with the study, this specimen's treatment or condition is: allogeneic hematopoietic cell transplantation with graft depleted of TCRalphabeta T cells and CD19 B cells. TCRalphabeta/CD19-depleted allogeneic hematopoietic cell grafts were given to the transplant recipients, all of whom were children. The receptor comes from a male patient under 18 who had a stem cell transplant for acute lymphoblastic leukemia, so the T cells may come from the graft donor. Sequencing was performed on PBMCs, mostly from graft donor cells, taken 180 days after TCRalphabeta/CD19-depleted stem cell transplant.

The CDR3: CASSFGQGANYEQYF. The DNA reads TGCGCCAGCAGCTTCGGACAGGGGGCAAACTACGAGCAGTACTTC. The sequence is built from TRBV5-1 and TRBJ2-7, and TRBD1 matches 11 of the central bases. V has 2 bases trimmed and J has 3 bases trimmed; junction bases matching no gene number 4. Per the germline V gene, SGHRS is the CDR1 and YFSETQ is the CDR2. Reading from cysteine to phenylalanine, the CDR3 counts 15 amino acids. CDR3 DNA only is kept here, 45 bases in frame from base 1.